This is a list of T cell receptor beta chains from one sample in a study of cytomegalovirus exposure and HLA in healthy donors. Data came from immunoSEQ multiplex PCR; TCRdb stores just in-frame clones and leaves some out. The table records approximately 150,000 clones, 64% of them present only once. The specimen was PBMCs. These receptors all come from a woman aged 25 to 39 in good health and CMV-seropositive. CDR3s include the opening cysteine and the closing phenylalanine or tryptophan. D genes are given only for firm matches. Expanded clones get a size class; other rows say once, few or many, or leave the size out.

size	V	J	D	DNA	CDR3
few	TRBV27	TRBJ1-1	.	TGTGCCAGCAGCCAGGGATTAGGAAACACTGAAGCTTTCTTT	CASSQGLGNTEAFF
few	TRBV27	TRBJ1-5	TRBD1	TGTGCCAGCAGTTTGGGACAGGGTAATCAGGGGGGAAATCAGCCCCAGCATTTT	CASSLGQGNQGGNQPQHF
.	TRBV28	TRBJ1-1	.	TGTGCCAGCAGGGGGGCGATCAACACTGAAGCTTTCTTT	CASRGAINTEAFF
.	TRBV6-1	TRBJ2-1	TRBD1	TGTGCCAGCAGTGAGAGGACAGGGTGGTCCTACAATGAGCAGTTCTTC	CASSERTGWSYNEQFF
few	TRBV18	TRBJ1-2	TRBD1	TGTGCCAGCTCGCCGGGACAGGGGACGGCTAACTATGGCTACACCTTC	CASSPGQGTANYGYTF
once	TRBV11-2	TRBJ2-7	.	TGTGCCAGCAGCTTAGATGAGCATAGGGGGTCCTACGAGCAGTACTTC	CASSLDEHRGSYEQYF
.	TRBV5-1	TRBJ2-5	TRBD1	TGCGCCAGCAGCCGGGACAGCCAAGAGACCCAGTACTTC	CASSRDSQETQYF
few	TRBV6-5	TRBJ2-5	TRBD2	TGTGCCAGCAGTTACTCGCCTAGCGGCCAAGAGACCCAGTACTTC	CASSYSPSGQETQYF
.	TRBV7-8	TRBJ2-1	.	TGTGCCAGCAGCTTAGTCGGCTGGGGAGGCATCTTC	CASSLVGWGGIF
.	TRBV29-1	TRBJ1-1	TRBD1	TGCAGCGTTGAAAGACAGGGGGGCAAAGCTTTCTTT	CSVERQGGKAFF
.	TRBV7-2	TRBJ2-7	.	TGTGCCAGCAGCTTCCCCCGGTACGAGCAGTACTTC	CASSFPRYEQYF
.	TRBV7-6	TRBJ2-2	.	TGTGCCAGCAGCTTAAGCACGGTGAACACCGGGGAGCTGTTTTTT	CASSLSTVNTGELFF
.	TRBV13	TRBJ1-1	.	TGTGCCAGCAGGTCGTCGAACAGGGCCTCCCGAGGAGCTTTCTTT	CASRSSNRASRGAFF
.	TRBV5-5	TRBJ1-5	.	TGTGCCAGCAGCTTATTAGCAGATAGCAATCAGCCCCAGCATTTT	CASSLLADSNQPQHF
.	TRBV10-3	TRBJ2-1	.	TGTGCCATCAGTGAGACGACCGGGAATGAGCAGTTCTTC	CAISETTGNEQFF
.	TRBV29-1	TRBJ2-7	.	TGCAGCGTTTGGTTAGCCGGACAACAAACCTACGAGCAGTACTTC	CSVWLAGQQTYEQYF
.	TRBV10-3	TRBJ1-1	.	TGTGCCACCAATGGACAATACACTGAAGCTTTCTTT	CATNGQYTEAFF
.	TRBV4-2	TRBJ2-2	TRBD2	TGTGCCAGCAGCCAAGGGCTAGCGGGGGGGCTGAACACCGGGGAGCTGTTTTTT	CASSQGLAGGLNTGELFF
few	TRBV5-1	TRBJ1-1	.	TGCGCCAGCAGCTCGGGAGGGGACACTGAAGCTTTCTTT	CASSSGGDTEAFF
few	TRBV14	TRBJ1-2	.	TGTGCCAGCAGCCAAGGGACGGGATATGGCTACACCTTC	CASSQGTGYGYTF
.	TRBV7-9	TRBJ1-2	TRBD1	TGTGCCAGCAGCCTGACAGGGGGCGTTCTCTATGGCTACACCTTC	CASSLTGGVLYGYTF
.	TRBV5-6	TRBJ2-7	.	TGTGCCAGCAGCTTGGATCAGGGTTACTACGAGCAGTACTTC	CASSLDQGYYEQYF
few	TRBV5-4	TRBJ2-6	TRBD1	TGTGCCAGCAGCTTGCTAGGGACAGGGTCTGGGGCCAACGTCCTGACTTTC	CASSLLGTGSGANVLTF
few	TRBV19	TRBJ2-1	.	TGTGCCAGCACCGAGGTACAAGGCTCCTACAATGAGCAGTTCTTC	CASTEVQGSYNEQFF
.	TRBV28	TRBJ2-7	TRBD1	TGTGCCAGCAGTTCACAGGGGCGCCCCCTCGAGCAGTACTTC	CASSSQGRPLEQYF
.	TRBV9	TRBJ2-7	.	TGTGCCAGCAGCGTCGACACGCTCCCCTACGAGCAGTACTTC	CASSVDTLPYEQYF
.	TRBV6-5	TRBJ1-5	.	TGTGCCAGCAGTTACTCTTCAGGGGCTGGCAATCAGCCCCAGCATTTT	CASSYSSGAGNQPQHF
.	TRBV5-1	TRBJ2-2	TRBD1	TGCGCCAGCAGCCCGACAGGGGGAAACACCGGGGAGCTGTTTTTT	CASSPTGGNTGELFF
.	TRBV5-1	TRBJ2-1	TRBD2	TGCGCCAGCGGCTCGACTAGCGGGAGGACGCAGTTCTTC	CASGSTSGRTQFF
.	TRBV25-1	TRBJ2-7	TRBD2	TGTGCCAGCACCTCTGGGATTCTAGCGGGACGTCCCTACGAGCAGTACTTC	CASTSGILAGRPYEQYF
.	TRBV11-2	TRBJ2-7	TRBD1	TGTGCCAGCAGCCCGGGGACAGCCCTCGAGCAGTACTTC	CASSPGTALEQYF
.	TRBV2	TRBJ2-3	TRBD1	TGTGCCAGCAGTGATAAGGGCAGGGGGGATACGCAGTATTTT	CASSDKGRGDTQYF
.	TRBV2	TRBJ1-5	TRBD1	TGTGCCAGCAGTGAGCCCCTTGGGTCAGGGGGCTGGAGTCAGCCCCAGCATTTT	CASSEPLGSGGWSQPQHF
.	TRBV4-1	TRBJ1-5	.	TGCGCCAGCAGCCGAATCGGGAGCGGTCAGCCCCAGCATTTT	CASSRIGSGQPQHF
.	TRBV6-6	TRBJ2-7	TRBD1	TGTGCCAGCAGCTCGGGACAGGGAGATTACGAGCAGTACTTC	CASSSGQGDYEQYF
.	TRBV11-2	TRBJ2-7	TRBD2	TGTGCCAGCAGCCGGCCCCTAGCGGGAGGGCCTAGCGAGCAGTACTTC	CASSRPLAGGPSEQYF
.	TRBV2	TRBJ2-7	.	TGTGCCAGCAGTGATTCCCCCGGACACTACGAGCAGTACTTC	CASSDSPGHYEQYF
.	TRBV5-1	TRBJ2-7	TRBD1	TGCGCCAGCAGCATGGGACAGGCAGCTGGTGTCGAGCAGTACTTC	CASSMGQAAGVEQYF
.	TRBV19	TRBJ2-7	.	TGTGCCAGTAGTATAGACGACGAGCAGTACTTC	CASSIDDEQYF
.	TRBV10-1	TRBJ2-7	.	TGCGCCAGCAGTGAGTCTGGGCAGAAGGTCGAGCAGTACTTC	CASSESGQKVEQYF
.	TRBV21-1	TRBJ1-1	.	TGTGCCAGCAGCAAAGGCGCCCTATGGAGGGGGCTTTTATGGACTGAAGCTTTCTTT	CASSKGALWRGLLWTEAFF
.	TRBV5-6	TRBJ1-2	.	TGTGCCAGCAGCTTGGGGCAGGGCCATGGCTACACCTTC	CASSLGQGHGYTF
.	TRBV21-1	TRBJ2-7	.	TGTGCCAGCAGCAACGAAGGAGCGGGGACCAAGGACGAGCAGTACTTC	CASSNEGAGTKDEQYF
.	TRBV5-1	TRBJ2-5	.	TGCGCCAGCACCCCGGGTCTCCAAGAGACCCAGTACTTC	CASTPGLQETQYF
.	TRBV11-2	TRBJ2-1	.	TGTGCCAGCAGCTCGACTAGTATAGGCAATGAGCAGTTCTTC	CASSSTSIGNEQFF
.	TRBV2	TRBJ1-1	TRBD1	TGTGCCAGCAGTGGACAGGGGAACACTGAAGCTTTCTTT	CASSGQGNTEAFF
.	TRBV5-5	TRBJ2-3	.	TGTGCCAGCAGCTTGCTTGCGGGGGCCCTCACAGATACGCAGTATTTT	CASSLLAGALTDTQYF